These 27 T cell receptor beta chains were all obtained from the same sample, sequenced in a study of T cells in women clearing cervical HPV infection. Libraries were prepared by immunoSEQ multiplex PCR; TCRdb keeps only in-frame clonotypes and omits some of them. This table lists some 21,000 clones. The material sequenced was blood buffy coat. The source of these receptors is a woman aged 18-70 years with a cervical HPV16 infection that either progressed to CIN3+ or cleared (not recorded which).

With respect to this clone: With the read ending 3 residues before the CDR3 end, the germline J gene is used to fill in that end. V is TRBV7-6 and J is TRBJ1-2, with 7 nucleotides matching TRBD1. Germline CDR1 and CDR2: SGHVS and FNYEAQ. The CDR3 is 13 residues long. Incomplete CDR3 DNA: TGTGCCAGCAGTCAGCGGGACAGATACGAC. This codes for CASSQRDRYD. The CDR3 in its entirety is CASSQRDRYDYTF.

With regard to this clone: Read data end 3 residues before the CDR3 end; the end is taken from the germline J gene. This rearrangement joins TRBV28 to TRBJ2-7, with TRBD2 identical over 13 bases. The CDR3 contains 19 residues. V trimming: 3 bases; J trimming: 0 bases; junction bases outside the gene matches: 11. The V gene's germline CDR1 is MDHEN and CDR2 SYDVKM. The CDR3 loop is CASSLVGLAGRGRSYEQYF. CDR3 bases read: TGTGCCAGCAGTTTGGTGGGACTAGCGGGAAGGGGCCGCTCCTACGAG.

Concerning this clone: Sequencing ends 3 residues short of the CDR3 end; the germline J gene provides the rest. This chain connects TRBV27 to TRBJ2-7, with D tentatively TRBD2 (5 bases). The CDR3 consists of 13 residues. Germline CDR1 is MNHEY and CDR2 is SMNVEV (reference sequence). Trimming left V 4 bases short and J 5 bases short, with 12 bases between. CDR3 DNA (partial): TGTGCCAGCAGTTCCAGACTACCCCACGAG. Translating it yields CASSSRLPHE. The CDR3 reads in full as CASSSRLPHEQYF.

As regards this clone: The read ends 3 residues shy of where the CDR3 ends; the end is completed using the germline J gene. The rearrangement links TRBV18 to TRBJ2-7, with D possibly TRBD1 on 5 matching bases. There are 14 residues in the CDR3. V lost 3 bases and J lost 6, with 15 bases in between. Germline V gene lookup returns CDR1 KGHSH and CDR2 LQKENI. CDR3 residues: CASSPGKGSSEQYF. CDR3 bases read: TGTGCCAGCTCACCGGGGAAGGGGTCCAGCGAG.

Concerning this clone itself: The CDR3 end lies 3 residues beyond the end of the read and is filled in from the germline J gene. The chain joins TRBV6-1 to TRBJ1-2; 11 bases align to TRBD1. V shed 4 bases, J shed 2 bases, and the junction held 3 bases outside the gene matches. This CDR3 comprises 15 residues. Germline CDR1 and CDR2: MNHNS and SASEGT. The covered CDR3 bases are TGTGCCAGCAGTGTTCGGACAGGGGGCAACTATGGC. Protein product: CASSVRTGGNYG. The whole CDR3 sequence is CASSVRTGGNYGYTF.

In regard to this clone: The read gets to within 3 residues of the CDR3 end, and the germline J gene fills in the rest. J is TRBJ2-2 and V is TRBV5-1; possible D gene TRBD2, 7 bases. CDR1 is SGHRS, CDR2 YFSETQ, per germline. This CDR3 region has 13 residues. V shed 6 bases and J shed 6 bases, with 12 bases lying between them. The CDR3 here is CASTWGGPGELFF. The covered CDR3 bases are TGCGCCAGCACCTGGGGGGGCCCCGGGGAG.

As to this clone: Sequencing ends 3 residues short of the CDR3 end; the germline J gene provides the rest. The rearrangement joins TRBV28 to TRBJ2-7; D is undetermined. Between the trimmed V and J ends, which lost 6 bases and 0 bases, there was a span of 15 bases. The CDR3 is 15 amino acids. Germline-derived CDR1 and CDR2 are MDHEN and SYDVKM. The CDR3 bases that were read are TGTGCCAGCAGATCCCACCTACACTACTCCTACGAG. Translation gives CASRSHLHYSYE. The entire CDR3 protein reads CASRSHLHYSYEQYF.

CDR3 protein: CASSLTSSGGSHLTQTQYF. The sequenced CDR3 bases are TGCGCCAGCAGCTTGACCTCCAGCGGGGGGTCCCACCTAACGCAGACC. The rearrangement joins TRBV5-1 to TRBJ2-5, with 9 bases that match TRBD2. The DNA ends 3 residues before the CDR3 does, and the rest of the CDR3 is filled in from the germline J gene. The ends lost 1 base at V and 6 bases at J; junction bases unmatched: 19. The CDR3 loop spans 19 amino acids. In germline, CDR1 is SGHRS, CDR2 YFSETQ.

Comment on this clone: With the read ending 3 residues before the CDR3 end, the germline J gene is used to fill in that end. V usage is TRBV5-1 and J usage is TRBJ1-1; no clear D gene. CDR1 SGHRS and CDR2 YFSETQ come from the germline V gene. V lost 1 base and J 1 base, leaving 8 bases between the germline ends. This CDR3 spans 14 amino acids. The CDR3 is CASSLSVPNTEAFF. The sequenced CDR3 bases are TGCGCCAGCAGCTTGTCTGTTCCGAACACTGAA.

Regarding this clone: The CDR3 end lies 3 residues beyond the end of the read and is filled in from the germline J gene. J is TRBJ2-7 and V is TRBV10-3; 7 nucleotides align to TRBD1. Losses at the gene ends were 0 bases for V and 4 bases for J; bases not matched to a gene: 6. The CDR3 contains 15 residues. Germline V lookup: CDR1 ENHRY, CDR2 SYGVKD. The CDR3 bases that were read are TGTGCCATCAGTGAGTCGATTTCAGGGGGATACGAG. This translates into CAISESISGGYE. The CDR3, in full, reads CAISESISGGYEQYF.

Of note for this clone: Sequencing ends 3 residues short of the CDR3 end; the germline J gene provides the rest. The rearrangement uses TRBV19 and TRBJ1-1; 8 nucleotides line up with TRBD1. The CDR3 has 13 residues. Germline assignment: CDR1 LNHDA and CDR2 SQIVND (reference sequence). V trimming: 5 bases; J trimming: 5 bases; junction bases outside the gene matches: 4. The CDR3 bases that were read are TGTGCCAGTAGTCAGGGGGCAGGAACTGAA. Translation gives CASSQGAGTE. The full CDR3 sequence reads CASSQGAGTEAFF.

Comment on this clone: Read data end 3 residues before the CDR3 end; the end is taken from the germline J gene. This chain links TRBV6-2 or TRBV6-3 with TRBJ2-7; 13 nucleotides match TRBD2. V shed 2 bases, J shed 3 bases, and the junction held 7 bases outside the gene matches. This CDR3 spans 17 amino acids. Germline assignment: CDR1 MNHEY and CDR2 SVGEGT. The sequenced part of the CDR3 DNA is TGTGCCAGCAGTTACCGAGGACTAGCGGGAGAGAGCTACGAG. Translation gives CASSYRGLAGESYE. The whole CDR3 reads CASSYRGLAGESYEQYF.

Points on this clone: The read is 3 residues too short to cover the CDR3 end, so that end is filled in from the germline J gene. The chain employs TRBV7-2 and TRBJ2-7, with D perhaps TRBD1 (6 bases). The germline V and J ends were trimmed by 5 bases and 2 bases, with 10 bases remaining between them. The CDR3 spans 13 residues. Looked up from germline, CDR1 is SGHTA and CDR2 is FQGNSA. Incomplete CDR3 DNA: TGTGCCAGCAGCCCCCGGGACACCTACGAG. This sequence encodes CASSPRDTYE. The whole CDR3 is CASSPRDTYEQYF.

Notes on this clone: The observed sequence ends 3 residues before the CDR3 terminus, with the missing tail filled in from the germline J gene. The V gene is TRBV13, the J gene TRBJ1-4, with D tentatively TRBD1 (6 bases). The germline CDR1 and CDR2 sequences are PRHDT and FYEKMQ (reference sequence). This CDR3 comprises 14 residues. V gave up 2 bases and J gave up 7 bases, with 11 bases separating them. The CDR3 DNA, read in part, is TGTGCCAGCAGCTTACACCAAGGGGGTGAAAAA. This translates into CASSLHQGGEK. The full-length CDR3 reads as CASSLHQGGEKLFF.

About this clone: The observed sequence ends 3 residues before the CDR3 terminus, with the missing tail filled in from the germline J gene. Distinct nucleotide sequences in the sample also encode this CDR3. The chain recombines TRBV6-4 with TRBJ2-5, with 11 bases aligning to TRBD2. Losses at the gene ends were 4 bases for V and 1 base for J; bases not matched to a gene: 2. The germline V gene has CDR1 MRHNA and CDR2 SNTAGT. The CDR3 contains 15 residues. Here the CDR3 reads CASSAGTSGQETQYF. CDR3 bases read: TGTGCCAGCAGTGCCGGGACTAGCGGCCAAGAGACC.

Details on this clone: The read terminates 3 residues ahead of where the CDR3 ends, so the germline J gene completes it. The gene calls are TRBV27 and TRBJ1-1; 7 bases align to TRBD1. The CDR3 extends over 15 amino acids. From germline, CDR1 is MNHEY and CDR2 SMNVEV (reference sequence). Trimming took 6 bases from V and 0 from J; bases not matched to a gene: 7. This chain's CDR3 is CASSRKTGMNTEAFF. The CDR3 DNA, read in part, is TGTGCCAGCAGCCGAAAGACAGGGATGAACACTGAA.

As to this clone: The read comes to an end 3 residues before the CDR3 does, leaving the germline J gene to fill in the end. The chain recombines TRBV2 with TRBJ2-7, with TRBD1 as a possible D gene (5 bases). V was pared by 4 bases and J by 0 bases, with 13 bases between. Per the germline V gene, CDR1 is SNHLY and CDR2 is FYNNEI. This CDR3 is 15 amino acids long. The CDR3 loop reads CASSGRQNPSYEQYF. The sequenced CDR3 bases are TGTGCCAGCAGTGGCCGACAGAATCCCTCCTACGAG.

With respect to this clone: The sequenced fragment ends 3 residues before the CDR3 boundary, so the rest is inferred from the germline J gene. V is TRBV18 and J is TRBJ1-2; D ambiguous. CDR1 is KGHSH, CDR2 LQKENI, per germline. This CDR3 spans 13 amino acids. The CDR3 DNA, read in part, is TGTGCCAGCTCACCACTAGGGTCCTACGAC. Protein product: CASSPLGSYD. From start to end, the CDR3 is CASSPLGSYDYTF.

The CDR3: CSAKPPTSGVNEQYF. The CDR3 DNA, read in part, is TGCAGTGCTAAGCCCCCGACTAGCGGGGTGAACGAG. The V call is TRBV20-1, the J call TRBJ2-7; 11 positions match TRBD2. The observed sequence ends 3 residues before the CDR3 terminus, with the missing tail filled in from the germline J gene. V lost 4 bases, J lost 5 bases, and 10 bases stayed unmatched. The germline V gene encodes CDR1 DFQATT and CDR2 SNEGSKA (reference sequence). CDR3 length: 15 residues.

Notes on this clone: The read ends 3 residues before the CDR3 terminus; that terminus is restored from the germline J gene. This chain uses TRBV28 with TRBJ2-7; 9 bases fit TRBD1. The CDR3 is made up of 15 amino acids. The J segment lost 3 bases and the V segment lost 6 bases, leaving 9 bases of the junction unmatched. CDR1 and CDR2 from the germline V gene are MDHEN and SYDVKM. CDR3 region: CASSNPGQGFYEQYF. The CDR3 bases that were read are TGTGCCAGCAGCAATCCGGGACAGGGCTTCTACGAG.

On this clone itself: The CDR3 end lies 3 residues beyond the end of the read and is filled in from the germline J gene. This chain connects TRBV2 to TRBJ2-7, with D perhaps matching TRBD1 (6 bases). In germline, CDR1 is SNHLY, CDR2 FYNNEI. V shed 2 bases and J shed 6 bases, with 17 bases lying between them. This CDR3 comprises 15 residues. The CDR3 reads CASSEKGQGRGEQYF. CDR3 bases read: TGTGCCAGCAGTGAAAAGGGACAAGGCCGCGGCGAG.

This CDR3 reads CASSEALAGGEQYF. CDR3 bases read: TGTGCCAGCAGCGAGGCCTTAGCGGGAGGCGAG. The J gene is TRBJ2-7, the V gene TRBV7-9, with 10 bases aligning to TRBD2. With the read ending 3 residues before the CDR3 end, the germline J gene is used to fill in that end. Germline lookup yields CDR1 SEHNR and CDR2 FQNEAQ (reference sequence). After removal of 5 bases from V and 6 bases from J, the junction contained 7 bases not matched to a gene. This CDR3 comprises 14 residues. Looking up the rest from reference TRBV7-9 and TRBJ2-7 gives the full variable domain: DTGVSQNPRHKITKRGQNVTFRCDPISEHNRLYWYRQTLGQGPEFLTYFQNEAQLEKSRLLSDRFSAERPKGSFSTLEIQRTEQGDSAMYLCASSEALAGGEQYFGPGTRLTVT.

About this clone: The read ends 3 residues before the CDR3 terminus; that terminus is restored from the germline J gene. The genes are TRBV5-1 and TRBJ2-3, with 16 nucleotides matching TRBD2. The germline V gene has CDR1 SGHRS and CDR2 YFSETQ. J was trimmed by 1 base and V by 3 bases; bases with no gene match: 8. The CDR3 runs 19 residues. The CDR3 protein is CASSSPPGLAGGGTDTQYF. CDR3 bases read: TGCGCCAGCAGCTCACCCCCGGGACTAGCGGGAGGGGGCACAGATACG. Full variable domain (outside the CDR3, taken from reference TRBV5-1 and TRBJ2-3): KAGVTQTPRYLIKTRGQQVTLSCSPISGHRSVSWYQQTPGQGLQFLFEYFSETQRNKGNFPGRFSGRQFSNSRSEMNVSTLELGDSALYLCASSSPPGLAGGGTDTQYFGPGTRLTVL.

In regard to this clone: One end of the junction varies from germline; a read error may be responsible. The missing CDR3 end, 3 residues past where the read stops, is filled in from the germline J gene. The chain is built from TRBV4-2 and TRBJ2-1; D may be TRBD2 (6 bases). Germline lookup yields CDR1 LGHNA and CDR2 YNFKEQ. The CDR3 sequence is 16 residues long. The CDR3 reads CASSQDYLDYQNEQFF. The sequenced CDR3 bases are TGCGCCAGCAGCCAAGATTATTTGGACTACCAAAATGAG.

Concerning this clone itself: Coverage ceases 3 residues before the CDR3 finishes, and the germline J gene fills in the end. The V gene is TRBV2, the J gene TRBJ2-7; TRBD2 is a possible D gene (6 bases). The CDR3 spans 15 residues. The germline gives CDR1 SNHLY, CDR2 FYNNEI. Trimming took off 8 bases at V and 0 bases at J, with 17 bases between the two ends. The CDR3 bases that were read are TGTGCCAGCCTCACTTCGGGACTGACCTCCTACGAG. As protein: CASLTSGLTSYE. The full CDR3 reads CASLTSGLTSYEQYF. Combining the CDR3 with reference TRBV2 and TRBJ2-7 gives the whole variable domain EPEVTQTPSHQVTQMGQEVILRCVPISNHLYFYWYRQILGQKVEFLVSFYNNEISEKSEIFDDQFSVERPDGSNFTLKIRSTKLEDSAMYFCASLTSGLTSYEQYFGPGTRLTVT.

A word on this clone: Coverage ceases 3 residues before the CDR3 finishes, and the germline J gene fills in the end. This chain joins TRBV18 and TRBJ2-5, with 13 bases fitting TRBD2. Unmatched junction bases numbered 15, after V lost 8 bases and J lost 3 bases. The CDR3 is 18 residues long. The germline V gene has CDR1 KGHSH and CDR2 LQKENI. The part of the CDR3 DNA that was read is TGTGCCAGCGCTCCGGGACTAGCGGGGCTGGGCCCTAAAGAGACC. Protein sequence: CASAPGLAGLGPKET. The entire CDR3 is CASAPGLAGLGPKETQYF.

As for this clone: Coverage ceases 3 residues before the CDR3 finishes, and the germline J gene fills in the end. This chain connects TRBV29-1 to TRBJ2-7, with TRBD1 matching 9 bases. With V trimmed by 6 bases and J by 3 bases, 9 bases remained unmatched. Germline V CDR1 and CDR2: SQVTM, ANQGSEA. The CDR3 has 14 amino acids. The CDR3 protein is CSVDPGTGSYEQYF. CDR3 DNA, as far as it was read: TGCAGCGTAGATCCCGGGACAGGGAGCTACGAG.